The source of this T cell receptor (beta chain) is a study of Ad26.COV2.S vaccination and SARS-CoV-2 variants. Method: immunoSEQ multiplex PCR; TCRdb's copy keeps in-frame clones and lacks some. The sample has about 280,000 clones, around 87% seen once; the top ten hold around 3.5%. Of note for this clone: Its antigen is unknown.

V gave up 2 bases and J gave up 2 bases; unmatched junction bases: 5. Per the germline V gene, CDR1 is SGHAT and CDR2 is FQNNGV. The CDR3 spans 15 residues. Whole-study results and caveats: Analyses of TCR breadth and depth may have underestimated total T cell responses.

Sample treatment: 19 received Ad26.COV2.S at low or high dose, single or two shots; 5 received placebo; per-sample allocation not given. Following the first vaccine or placebo injection, samples were taken on day 63. The TCR originated in a person between 18 and 59 years old who received the Ad26.COV2.S COVID-19 vaccine or a placebo. The V and J genes are TRBV11-2 and TRBJ2-7; 8 positions agree with TRBD2. Sequenced here: peripheral blood, sampled in a trial of Ad26.COV2.S vaccine versus placebo. The CDR3 is CASSLSGTRTYEQYF. CDR3 DNA sequence: TGTGCCAGCAGCTTATCCGGGACTAGGACCTACGAGCAGTACTTC.